The clone carrying this T cell receptor beta chain was recorded a few times. Antigen specificity is unknown. These data belong to a study of blood T cells in healthy people across ages. Study-wide findings and caveats: Across the age range, TCR beta diversity per million T cells fell in a roughly linear way.

V lost 4 bases to trimming and J lost 1 base; unmatched junction nucleotides: 6. The CDR3 totals 15 residues. Germline-derived CDR1 and CDR2 are DFQATT and SNEGSKA (reference sequence). Donors were systemically healthy Caucasian individuals from Russia aged 6 to 90 years. The second PCR ran about 7 to 12 cycles with a sample-barcoded 5' primer and J-beta primers. Each cDNA molecule received a tag from a template-switch adaptor that had 12 random nucleotides. No fewer than 2.5 million CDR3-containing paired-end reads came from each sample. TCRdb processed the 5' RACE reads anew with MiXCR; each CDR3 protein has one entry. This sample carries about 1 million distinct CDR3 sequences, under 55% of them seen once, and the ten largest clones take approximately 19%.

The clonotype comes from a woman aged 60-75 years in good health. The specimen was blood. This sequence joins TRBV20-1 and TRBJ2-5, with 10 positions matching TRBD2. The CDR3 here is CSAKPSGRAQETQYF. The CDR3 nucleotides read TGCAGTGCTAAGCCCAGCGGGAGGGCCCAAGAGACCCAGTACTTC.